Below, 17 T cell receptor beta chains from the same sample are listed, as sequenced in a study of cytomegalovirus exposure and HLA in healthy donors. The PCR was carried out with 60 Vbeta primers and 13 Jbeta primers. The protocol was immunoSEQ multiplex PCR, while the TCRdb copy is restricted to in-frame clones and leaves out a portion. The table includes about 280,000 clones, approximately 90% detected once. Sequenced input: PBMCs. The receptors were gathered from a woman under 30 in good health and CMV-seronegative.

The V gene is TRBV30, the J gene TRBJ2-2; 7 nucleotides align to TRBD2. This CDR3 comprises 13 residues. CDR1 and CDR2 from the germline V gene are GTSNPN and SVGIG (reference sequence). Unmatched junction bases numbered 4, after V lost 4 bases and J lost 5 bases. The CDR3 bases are TGTGCCTGGACGAGCGGGGTTACCGGGGAGCTGTTTTTT. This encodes CAWTSGVTGELFF.

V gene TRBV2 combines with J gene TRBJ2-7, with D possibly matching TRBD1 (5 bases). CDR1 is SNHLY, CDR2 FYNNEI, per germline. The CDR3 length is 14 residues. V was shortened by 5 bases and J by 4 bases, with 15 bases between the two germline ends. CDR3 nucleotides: TGTGCCAGCAGTTCTGGACAAAAAAAGTACGAGCAGTACTTC. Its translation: CASSSGQKKYEQYF. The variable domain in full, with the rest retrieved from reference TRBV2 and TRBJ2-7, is EPEVTQTPSHQVTQMGQEVILRCVPISNHLYFYWYRQILGQKVEFLVSFYNNEISEKSEIFDDQFSVERPDGSNFTLKIRSTKLEDSAMYFCASSSGQKKYEQYFGPGTRLTVT.

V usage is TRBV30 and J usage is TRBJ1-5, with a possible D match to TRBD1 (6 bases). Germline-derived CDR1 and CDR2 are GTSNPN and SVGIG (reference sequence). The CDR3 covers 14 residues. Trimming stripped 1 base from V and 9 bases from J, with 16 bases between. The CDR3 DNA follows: TGTGCCTGGAGTGACCTCGGGGGGGCGAGGCCCCAGCATTTT. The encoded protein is CAWSDLGGARPQHF.

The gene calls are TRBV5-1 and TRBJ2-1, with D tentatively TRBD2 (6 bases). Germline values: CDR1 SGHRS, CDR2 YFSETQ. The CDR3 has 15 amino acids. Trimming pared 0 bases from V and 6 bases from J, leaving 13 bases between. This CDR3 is CASSLVGTQGNEQFF. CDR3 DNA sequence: TGCGCCAGCAGCTTGGTCGGGACTCAAGGCAATGAGCAGTTCTTC. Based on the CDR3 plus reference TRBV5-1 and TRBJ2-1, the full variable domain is KAGVTQTPRYLIKTRGQQVTLSCSPISGHRSVSWYQQTPGQGLQFLFEYFSETQRNKGNFPGRFSGRQFSNSRSEMNVSTLELGDSALYLCASSLVGTQGNEQFFGPGTRLTVL.

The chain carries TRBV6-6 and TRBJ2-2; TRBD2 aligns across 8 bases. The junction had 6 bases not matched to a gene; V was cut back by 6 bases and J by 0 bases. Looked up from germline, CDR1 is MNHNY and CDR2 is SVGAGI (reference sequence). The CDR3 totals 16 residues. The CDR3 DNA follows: TGTGCCAGCAGAGGAGCGGGGGCCGCGAACACCGGGGAGCTGTTTTTT. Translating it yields CASRGAGAANTGELFF.

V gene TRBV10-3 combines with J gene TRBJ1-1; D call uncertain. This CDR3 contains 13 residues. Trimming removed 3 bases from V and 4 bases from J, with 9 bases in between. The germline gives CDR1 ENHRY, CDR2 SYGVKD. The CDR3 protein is CAISERGGTEAFF. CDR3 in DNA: TGTGCCATCAGTGAACGGGGAGGCACTGAAGCTTTCTTT.

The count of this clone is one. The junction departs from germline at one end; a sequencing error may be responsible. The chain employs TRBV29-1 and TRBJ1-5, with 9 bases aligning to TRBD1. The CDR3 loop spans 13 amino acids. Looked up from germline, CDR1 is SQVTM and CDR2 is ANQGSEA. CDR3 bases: TGCAACGTTGGGACAGGGCCTAATCAGCCCCAGCATTTT. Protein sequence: CNVGTGPNQPQHF.

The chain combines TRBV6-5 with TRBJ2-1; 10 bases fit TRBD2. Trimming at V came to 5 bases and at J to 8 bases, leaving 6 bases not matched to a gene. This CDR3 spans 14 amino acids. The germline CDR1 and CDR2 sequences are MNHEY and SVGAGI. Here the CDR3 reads CASSLQRGGDEQFF. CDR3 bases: TGTGCCAGCAGTCTTCAGCGGGGGGGCGATGAGCAGTTCTTC.

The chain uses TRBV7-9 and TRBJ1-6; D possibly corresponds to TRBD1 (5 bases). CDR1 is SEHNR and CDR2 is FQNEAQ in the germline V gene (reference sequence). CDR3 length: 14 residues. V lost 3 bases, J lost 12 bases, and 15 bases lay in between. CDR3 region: CASSFQRQSGPLHF. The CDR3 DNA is TGTGCCAGCAGCTTTCAGCGACAGTCGGGACCCCTCCACTTT.

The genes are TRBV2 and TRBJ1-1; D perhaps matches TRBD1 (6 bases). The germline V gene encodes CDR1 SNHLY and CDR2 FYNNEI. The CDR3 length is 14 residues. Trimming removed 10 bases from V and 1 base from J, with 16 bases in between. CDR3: CATTDRQANTEAFF. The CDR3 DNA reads TGTGCCACCACAGATAGACAGGCGAACACTGAAGCTTTCTTT.

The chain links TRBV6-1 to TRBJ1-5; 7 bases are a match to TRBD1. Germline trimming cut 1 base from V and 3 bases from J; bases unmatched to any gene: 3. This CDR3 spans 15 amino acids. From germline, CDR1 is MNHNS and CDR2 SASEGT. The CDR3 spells CASSEGGGYNQPQHF. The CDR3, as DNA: TGTGCCAGCAGTGAAGGAGGGGGCTACAATCAGCCCCAGCATTTT.

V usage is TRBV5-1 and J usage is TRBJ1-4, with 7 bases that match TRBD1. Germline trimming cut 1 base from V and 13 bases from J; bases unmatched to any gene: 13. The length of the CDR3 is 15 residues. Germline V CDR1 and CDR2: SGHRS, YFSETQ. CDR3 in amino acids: CASSLSGQPLEGLFF. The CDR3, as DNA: TGCGCCAGCAGCTTGTCGGGACAGCCCCTTGAGGGACTGTTTTTT.

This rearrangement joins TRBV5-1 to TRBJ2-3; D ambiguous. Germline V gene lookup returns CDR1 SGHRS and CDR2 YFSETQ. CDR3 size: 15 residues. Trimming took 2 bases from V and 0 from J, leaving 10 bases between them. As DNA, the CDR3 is TGCGCCAGCAGCTTTGCGTCTTCGAGCACAGATACGCAGTATTTT. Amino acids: CASSFASSSTDTQYF.

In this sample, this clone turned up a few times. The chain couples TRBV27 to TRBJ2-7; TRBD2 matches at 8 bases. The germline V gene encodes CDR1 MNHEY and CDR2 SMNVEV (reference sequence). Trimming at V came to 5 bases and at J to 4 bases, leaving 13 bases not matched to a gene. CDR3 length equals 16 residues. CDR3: CASSRVGAGGRYEQYF. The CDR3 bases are TGTGCCAGCAGTCGGGTGGGGGCGGGGGGTAGGTACGAGCAGTACTTC.

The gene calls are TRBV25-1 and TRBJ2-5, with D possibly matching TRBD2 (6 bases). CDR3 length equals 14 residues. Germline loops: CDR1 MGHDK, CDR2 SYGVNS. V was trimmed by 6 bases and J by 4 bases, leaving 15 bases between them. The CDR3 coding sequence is TGTGCCAGCAGGACCGCTAGGGGAGGAGAGACCCAGTACTTC. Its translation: CASRTARGGETQYF. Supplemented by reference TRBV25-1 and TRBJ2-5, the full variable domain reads EADIYQTPRYLVIGTGKKITLECSQTMGHDKMYWYQQDPGMELHLIHYSYGVNSTEKGDLSSESTVSRIRTEHFPLTLESARPSHTSQYLCASRTARGGETQYFGPGTRLLVL.

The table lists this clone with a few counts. CDR3 residues: CASSQDSGNTEAFF. CDR3 coding DNA: TGTGCCAGCAGCCAGGACAGTGGGAACACTGAAGCTTTCTTT. V gene TRBV2 combines with J gene TRBJ1-1; maybe TRBD1 (6 bases). Germline CDR1 reads SNHLY; CDR2 reads FYNNEI. The CDR3 spans 14 residues. The V and J ends lost 6 bases and 1 base respectively, with 12 bases between them.

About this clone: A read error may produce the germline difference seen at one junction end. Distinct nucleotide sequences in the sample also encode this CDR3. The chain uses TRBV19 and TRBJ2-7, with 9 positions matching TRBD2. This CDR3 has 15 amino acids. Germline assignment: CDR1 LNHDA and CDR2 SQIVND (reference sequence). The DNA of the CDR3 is TGTGCCAGTAGTATAGCGCTAGCGGGAACCTACGAACAGTACTTC. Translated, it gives CASSIALAGTYEQYF.